This T cell receptor (beta chain) was observed in a study of CD8+CD57+ T cells in acquired aplastic anemia. About the study: Sorted CD4+ and CD8+ cells yielded DNA averaging about 2.9 ug. Healthy CD8+ samples averaged around 12 million reads. Study-wide points: Patients did not significantly differ from controls in CD8+ Simpson's diversity. In common between the patients and the controls were approximately 28 CD8+ CDR3 sequences.

The CDR3 is 14 amino acids. Germline V gives CDR1 SNHLY, CDR2 FYNNEI. V was pared by 2 bases and J by 4 bases, with 4 bases of the junction left unmatched. As for this clonotype: No antigen is known for it.

The use of genomic DNA as template underpinned the TCR beta VDJ and CDR3 profiling. TCRdb re-derived calls from the reads in MiXCR, one entry per CDR3 protein. The data contain about 70,000 distinct CDR3 sequences, approximately 54% of them singletons. The chain uses TRBV2 and TRBJ1-2, with 7 bases lining up with TRBD1. The clonotype originates from a human donor in good health, serving as a control. Sequenced sample: sorted CD4+, CD8+, or CD8+CD57+ T cells (not recorded which) from PBMCs. CDR3 bases: TGTGCCAGCAGTGAATGGTGGGACAGCTATGGCTACACCTTC. This translates into CASSEWWDSYGYTF.